This T cell receptor (beta chain) was documented in a study of blood T cell repertoires in COVID-19. Study-wide context: T cells, B-cell-depleted T cells, or PBMCs provided the cDNA or gDNA that served as material.

In the authors' methods: How many nucleated cells were present was estimated from reference gene primer amplification. The data were produced by immunoSEQ multiplex PCR, yet TCRdb's version contains in-frame clones alone and is incomplete. V, J and clone size were drawn from that table, and D and trimming were deduced from the DNA. Among some 200,000 clones, more than 75% were seen once, and the ten largest hold roughly 0.9%. CDR1 and CDR2 (germline): SQVTM, ANQGSEA. Trimming took off 0 bases at V and 0 bases at J, with 9 bases between the two ends. The CDR3 contains 15 residues. Specimen: peripheral blood. The sequence derives from a woman in her late teens or twenties who had recovered from COVID-19. The chain carries TRBV29-1 and TRBJ2-1; D is uncertain. The CDR3 sequence: CSVEDRGSSYNEQFF. DNA for the CDR3: TGCAGCGTTGAAGATCGAGGATCCTCCTACAATGAGCAGTTCTTC.